This T cell receptor beta chain appears in the sequencing data of a study of long-term antiretroviral therapy in people with HIV. Overall study findings and caveats: Control repertoires displayed wider CDR3 length ranges than the HIV repertoires.

Running of the v3.0 immunoSEQ assay took place at survey level. Assay used: immunoSEQ multiplex PCR; TCRdb lists only in-frame clones, some missing. In the table there are some 26,000 clones, about 85% of which are singletons. To note about this clone: Its specificity is not known.

Trimming cost V 4 bases and J 3 bases; bases outside gene matches: 6. The CDR3 runs to 13 residues. Germline-derived CDR1 and CDR2 are GTSNPN and SVGIG (reference sequence). Participants living with HIV all received treatment in the United States. The clonotype comes from a man between 35 and 55 years old with HIV. The specimen comprised unsorted PBMCs, sampled approximately 2.7 years after starting antiretroviral therapy. This sequence joins TRBV30 and TRBJ2-7; 7 bases are shared with TRBD1. This chain's CDR3 is CAWTTGKRYEQYF. Written as DNA, the CDR3 is TGTGCCTGGACGACAGGGAAACGCTACGAGCAGTACTTC.